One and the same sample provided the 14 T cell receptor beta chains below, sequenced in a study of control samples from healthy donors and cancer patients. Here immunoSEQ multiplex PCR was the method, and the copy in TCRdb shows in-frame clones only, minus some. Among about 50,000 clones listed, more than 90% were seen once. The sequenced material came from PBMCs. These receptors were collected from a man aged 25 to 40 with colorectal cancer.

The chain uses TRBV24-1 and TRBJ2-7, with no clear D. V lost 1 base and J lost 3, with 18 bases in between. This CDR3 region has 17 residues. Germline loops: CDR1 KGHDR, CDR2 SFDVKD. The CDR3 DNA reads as TGTGCCACCAGTGATTTACTCGGGTTCCCTCTCCACTACGAGCAGTACTTC. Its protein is CATSDLLGFPLHYEQYF.

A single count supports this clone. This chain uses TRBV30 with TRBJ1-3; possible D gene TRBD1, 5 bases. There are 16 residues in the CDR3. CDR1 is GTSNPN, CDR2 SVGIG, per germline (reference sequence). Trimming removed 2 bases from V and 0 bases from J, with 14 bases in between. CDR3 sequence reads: CAWSRQYVNSGNTIYF. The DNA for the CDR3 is TGTGCCTGGAGTCGACAGTATGTTAACTCTGGAAACACCATATATTTT.

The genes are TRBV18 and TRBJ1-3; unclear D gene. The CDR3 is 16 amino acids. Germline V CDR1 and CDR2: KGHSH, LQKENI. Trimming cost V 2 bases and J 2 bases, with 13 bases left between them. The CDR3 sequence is CASSPMSFLAGNTIYF. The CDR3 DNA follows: TGTGCCAGCTCACCAATGAGCTTCTTAGCTGGAAACACCATATATTTT. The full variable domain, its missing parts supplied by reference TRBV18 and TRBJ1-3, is NAGVMQNPRHLVRRRGQEARLRCSPMKGHSHVYWYRQLPEEGLKFMVYLQKENIIDESGMPKERFSAEFPKEGPSILRIQQVVRGDSAAYFCASSPMSFLAGNTIYFGEGSWLTVV.

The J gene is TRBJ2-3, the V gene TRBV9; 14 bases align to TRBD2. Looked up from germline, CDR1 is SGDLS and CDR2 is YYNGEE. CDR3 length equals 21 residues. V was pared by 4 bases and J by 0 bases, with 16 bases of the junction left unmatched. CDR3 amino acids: CASSLTPGLAGVRTSTDTQYF. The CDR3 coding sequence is TGTGCCAGCAGCCTAACTCCGGGACTAGCGGGGGTCCGGACTAGCACAGATACGCAGTATTTT.

CDR3 DNA: TGTGCCAGCAGCCAAGAAAGCGGGGATAGCTCCTACGAGCAGTACTTC. This sequence encodes CASSQESGDSSYEQYF. The V gene is TRBV4-2, the J gene TRBJ2-7; 7 bases align to TRBD2. Per the germline V gene, CDR1 is LGHNA and CDR2 is YNFKEQ. The CDR3 is made up of 16 amino acids. The V gene end was trimmed by 0 bases and the J gene end by 0 bases; junction bases not matched to a gene: 5.

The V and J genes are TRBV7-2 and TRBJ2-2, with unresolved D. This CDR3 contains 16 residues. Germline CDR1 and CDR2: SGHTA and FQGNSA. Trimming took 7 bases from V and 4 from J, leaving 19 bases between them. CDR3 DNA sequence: TGTGCCAGCATCACGCAGTGGGGTCGTGGCACCGGGGAGCTGTTTTTT. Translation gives CASITQWGRGTGELFF.

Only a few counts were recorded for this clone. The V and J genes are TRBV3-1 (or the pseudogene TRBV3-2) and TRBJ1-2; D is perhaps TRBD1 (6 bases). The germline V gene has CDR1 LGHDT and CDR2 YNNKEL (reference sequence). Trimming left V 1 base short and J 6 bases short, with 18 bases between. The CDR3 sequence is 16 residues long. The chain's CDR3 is CASSQGLGGRVNGYTF. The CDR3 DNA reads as TGTGCCAGCAGCCAAGGTCTGGGGGGCAGGGTAAATGGCTACACCTTC.

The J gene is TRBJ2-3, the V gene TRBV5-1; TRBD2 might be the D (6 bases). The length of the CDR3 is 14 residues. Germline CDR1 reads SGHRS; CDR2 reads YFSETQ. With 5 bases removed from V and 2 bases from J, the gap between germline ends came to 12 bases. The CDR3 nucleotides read TGCGCCAGCAGGGTGGGGGGAACCACAGATACGCAGTATTTT. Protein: CASRVGGTTDTQYF.

The chain's CDR3 is CASSQDLGQENIQYF. Written as DNA, the CDR3 is TGTGCCAGCAGCCAAGATCTAGGACAGGAAAACATTCAGTACTTC. This chain connects TRBV3-1 (or the pseudogene TRBV3-2) to TRBJ2-4; 7 bases agree with TRBD1. Germline-derived CDR1 and CDR2 are LGHDT and YNNKEL (reference sequence). The CDR3 runs 15 residues. The trim removed 0 bases at V and 5 bases at J, leaving 4 bases unmatched.

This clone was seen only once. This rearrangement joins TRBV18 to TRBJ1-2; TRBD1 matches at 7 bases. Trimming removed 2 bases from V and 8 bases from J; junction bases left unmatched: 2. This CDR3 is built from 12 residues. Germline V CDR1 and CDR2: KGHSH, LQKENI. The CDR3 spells CASSPTGDGYTF. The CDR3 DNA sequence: TGTGCCAGCTCACCAACAGGGGACGGCTACACCTTC.

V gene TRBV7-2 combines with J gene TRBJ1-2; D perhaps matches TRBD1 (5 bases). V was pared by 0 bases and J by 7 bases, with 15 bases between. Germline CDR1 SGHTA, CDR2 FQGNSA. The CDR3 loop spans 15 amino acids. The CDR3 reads CASSLAHSSGGGYTF. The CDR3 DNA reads TGTGCCAGCAGCTTAGCGCATTCGTCGGGGGGTGGCTACACCTTC.

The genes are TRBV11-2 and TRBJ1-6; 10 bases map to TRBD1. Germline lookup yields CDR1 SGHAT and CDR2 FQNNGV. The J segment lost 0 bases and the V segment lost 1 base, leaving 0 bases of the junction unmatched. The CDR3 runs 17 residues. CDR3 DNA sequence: TGTGCCAGCAGCTTAGGGGACAGGGGCTCCTATAATTCACCCCTCCACTTT. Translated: CASSLGDRGSYNSPLHF.

The CDR3 DNA follows: TGTGCCAGCAGTGATCCGACTAGCGGGGCCGGGGAGCTGTTTTTT. Protein sequence: CASSDPTSGAGELFF. This chain links TRBV2 with TRBJ2-2, with TRBD2 matching over 11 bases. The CDR3 sequence is 15 residues long. V was clipped by 3 bases and J by 6 bases; unmatched bases: 3. The germline V gene encodes CDR1 SNHLY and CDR2 FYNNEI.

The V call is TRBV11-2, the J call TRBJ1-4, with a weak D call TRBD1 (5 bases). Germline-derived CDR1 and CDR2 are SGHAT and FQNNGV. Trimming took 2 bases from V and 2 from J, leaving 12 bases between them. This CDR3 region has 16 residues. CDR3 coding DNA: TGTGCCAGCAGCTTAATCCGGGGGAGGACTAATGAAAAACTGTTTTTT. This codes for CASSLIRGRTNEKLFF.